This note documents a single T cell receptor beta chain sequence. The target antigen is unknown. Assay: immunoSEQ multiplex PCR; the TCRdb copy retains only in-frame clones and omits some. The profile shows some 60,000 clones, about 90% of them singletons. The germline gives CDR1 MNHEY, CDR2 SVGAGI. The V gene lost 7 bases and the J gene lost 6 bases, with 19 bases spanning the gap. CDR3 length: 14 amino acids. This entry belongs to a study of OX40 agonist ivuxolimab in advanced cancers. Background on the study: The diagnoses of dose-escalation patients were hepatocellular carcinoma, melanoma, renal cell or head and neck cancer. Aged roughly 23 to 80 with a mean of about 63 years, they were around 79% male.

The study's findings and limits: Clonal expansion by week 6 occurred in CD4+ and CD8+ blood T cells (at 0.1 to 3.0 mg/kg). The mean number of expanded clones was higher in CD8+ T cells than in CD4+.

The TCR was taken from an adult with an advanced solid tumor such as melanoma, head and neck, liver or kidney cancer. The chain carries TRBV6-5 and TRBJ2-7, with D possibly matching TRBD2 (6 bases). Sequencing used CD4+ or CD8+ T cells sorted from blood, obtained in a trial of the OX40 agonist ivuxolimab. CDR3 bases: TGTGCCAGCACCTACGGAGGAGGGACCAGCGAGCAGTACTTC. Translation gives CASTYGGGTSEQYF.